These 32 T cell receptor beta chains share one sample of origin, sequenced in a study of T-cell memory formation after mild COVID-19 (dated by TCRdb to the early 2020s). Receptors were amplified or captured by 5' RACE. Instrument on record: Illumina NovaSeq 6000. TCRdb ran its own pipeline on the public reads, namely fastp trimming at Q25 and MiXCR clone calling, and kept in-frame beta chains. Entries that share a CDR3 protein sequence are merged under the most common genes and DNA. This sample holds about 350,000 distinct CDR3 sequences; approximately 13% were observed only once. About 20% of the sample is held by the ten biggest clonotypes. Sample: PBMCs or a T cell subset sorted from them (not recorded which). These receptor sequences come from a man aged 18-30 years who had mild COVID-19 (a few samples of this study predate the infection). The sample titles of this study are shuffled in the database, so cell type and time point are left out; the donor was told from shared clones.

This clonotype occurred a few times. This chain joins TRBV4-3 and TRBJ2-2; 10 nucleotides align to TRBD2. CDR3 length equals 17 residues. Germline V CDR1 and CDR2: LGHNA, YSLEER. V lost 0 bases, J lost 4 bases, and 5 bases stayed unmatched. The CDR3 protein is CASSQDWTSGFTGELFF. The CDR3 DNA sequence: TGCGCCAGCAGCCAAGATTGGACTAGCGGCTTCACCGGGGAGCTGTTTTTT.

The chain links TRBV2 to TRBJ1-1, with a tentative D call TRBD1 (6 bases). The CDR3 is 16 residues long. Looked up from germline, CDR1 is SNHLY and CDR2 is FYNNEI. The germline V and J ends were trimmed by 2 bases and 1 base, with 14 bases remaining between them. The DNA of the CDR3 is TGTGCCAGCAGTGAATCTCCGGGACAAACGAACACTGAAGCTTTCTTT. This gives the protein CASSESPGQTNTEAFF.

V is TRBV6-2 or TRBV6-3 and J is TRBJ1-1, with 8 bases aligning to TRBD1. V shed 5 bases, J shed 1 base, and the junction held 6 bases outside the gene matches. CDR1 and CDR2 (germline): MNHEY, SVGEGT. CDR3 length: 15 amino acids. Here the CDR3 reads CASSHDRGSNTEAFF. CDR3 bases: TGTGCCAGCAGTCACGACAGGGGCTCGAACACTGAAGCTTTCTTT.

The chain employs TRBV12-3 or TRBV12-4 and TRBJ2-3; maybe TRBD1 (6 bases). V lost 1 base to trimming and J lost 1 base, with 15 bases between them. This CDR3 region has 17 residues. The CDR3 is CASSLEDPRQGTDTQYF. The CDR3 nucleotides are TGTGCCAGCAGTTTAGAGGATCCGAGACAGGGCACAGATACGCAGTATTTT.

The V call is TRBV7-9, the J call TRBJ2-3; no definite D call. CDR3 length: 14 amino acids. The ends were cut back, 2 bases at V and 2 bases at J, with 8 bases in the middle. Germline V gives CDR1 SEHNR, CDR2 FQNEAQ (reference sequence). CDR3 residues: CASSLRQVTDTQYF. The CDR3 region has the DNA TGTGCCAGCAGCTTACGGCAGGTCACAGATACGCAGTATTTT.

Written as DNA, the CDR3 is TGTGCCAGCAGCTCCCACAGGAGCTCAACTAATGAAAAACTGTTTTTT. This codes for CASSSHRSSTNEKLFF. This chain joins TRBV7-9 and TRBJ1-4, with TRBD1 as a possible D gene (5 bases). The V gene lost 4 bases and the J gene lost 0 bases, with 12 bases spanning the gap. The germline V gene has CDR1 SEHNR and CDR2 FQNEAQ (reference sequence). The CDR3 runs to 16 residues.

The CDR3 reads CASRSGGAGTEAFF. The CDR3 DNA reads as TGTGCCAGCAGATCAGGGGGCGCGGGCACTGAAGCTTTCTTT. The V gene is TRBV7-9, the J gene TRBJ1-1, with 8 nucleotides matching TRBD1. V lost 6 bases to trimming and J lost 4 bases; unmatched junction nucleotides: 7. CDR1 is SEHNR, CDR2 FQNEAQ, per germline (reference sequence). This CDR3 comprises 14 residues.

The V gene is TRBV21-1, the J gene TRBJ2-7; TRBD2 is taken as the D call from the table, unchecked against the DNA. TRBV21-1 is designated a pseudogene. The CDR3 consists of 18 residues. CDR3 amino acids: CASCGEGRGSPNSYEQYV. Written as DNA, the CDR3 is TGTGCCAGCTGTGGGGAGGGCAGGGGGTCTCCAAACTCCTACGAGCAGTACGTC.

This chain uses TRBV6-5 with TRBJ1-2; 12 positions agree with TRBD1. Germline trimming cut 2 bases from V and 4 bases from J; bases unmatched to any gene: 11. This CDR3 has 18 amino acids. The germline V gene encodes CDR1 MNHEY and CDR2 SVGAGI. CDR3 nucleotide sequence: TGTGCCAGCAGTTACACGTCCCGGGACAGGGGGCTTGGCTATGGCTACACCTTC. This codes for CASSYTSRDRGLGYGYTF.

The chain carries TRBV11-2 and TRBJ2-5, with 8 positions matching TRBD1. The CDR3 consists of 16 residues. Trimming at V came to 5 bases and at J to 2 bases, leaving 10 bases not matched to a gene. Germline CDR1 SGHAT, CDR2 FQNNGV. CDR3 protein: CASSGATGTGQETQYF. The CDR3 DNA follows: TGTGCCAGCAGCGGAGCAACCGGGACAGGACAAGAGACCCAGTACTTC.

The genes are TRBV13 and TRBJ2-3; a weak D match, TRBD2 (5 bases). The length of the CDR3 is 14 residues. Deletions cut 8 bases from V and 4 bases from J, with 16 bases between. CDR1 PRHDT and CDR2 FYEKMQ come from the germline V gene (reference sequence). CDR3 in amino acids: CASDGEFSADTQYF. DNA for the CDR3: TGTGCCAGCGACGGGGAATTCAGTGCAGATACGCAGTATTTT.

This clonotype occurred a few times. J is TRBJ2-3 and V is TRBV24-1; tentative D call: TRBD2 (6 bases). CDR1 and CDR2 (germline): KGHDR, SFDVKD. V lost 7 bases and J lost 2, with 12 bases in between. The CDR3 has 14 amino acids. CDR3 sequence (DNA): TGTGCCACCAGCCTCGGGGGACCCACAGATACGCAGTATTTT. Its translation is CATSLGGPTDTQYF.

This clonotype was found a few times. This sequence joins TRBV10-2 and TRBJ1-4; 9 positions match TRBD1. The V and J ends lost 2 bases and 5 bases, in that order; junction bases with no gene match: 3. The V gene's germline CDR1 is WSHSY and CDR2 SAAADI. This CDR3 has 15 residues. The DNA for the CDR3 is TGCGCCAGCAGTGAGCCCGGACAGGGGAATGAAAAACTGTTTTTT. Residues: CASSEPGQGNEKLFF.

The chain has TRBV4-1 and TRBJ2-7, with D possibly matching TRBD2 (6 bases). The CDR3 consists of 14 residues. Per the germline V gene, CDR1 is MGHRA and CDR2 is YSYEKL. Deletions cut 4 bases from V and 4 bases from J, with 14 bases between. CDR3 sequence (DNA): TGCGCCAGCAGCCCCGCGGGACCTTGGTACGAGCAGTACTTC. It codes for CASSPAGPWYEQYF.

This clonotype was detected a few times. The chain employs TRBV7-9 and TRBJ1-3; D remains unclear. The V end lost 1 base, the J end lost 0 bases, and 7 bases lay between the germline ends. CDR1 and CDR2 (germline): SEHNR, FQNEAQ (reference sequence). This CDR3 is built from 15 residues. The CDR3 DNA is TGTGCCAGCAGCTTAGACAGAGCCTCTGGAAACACCATATATTTT. Translating it yields CASSLDRASGNTIYF.

The J gene is TRBJ2-3, the V gene TRBV6-1; D is perhaps TRBD1 or TRBD2 (5 bases each). CDR3 size: 15 residues. Germline-derived CDR1 and CDR2 are MNHNS and SASEGT. The ends were cut back, 6 bases at V and 4 bases at J, with 17 bases in the middle. The CDR3 protein is CASSARGPGPDTQYF. Written as DNA, the CDR3 is TGTGCCAGCAGCGCCCGTGGGCCGGGGCCAGATACGCAGTATTTT.

This clonotype was found a few times. The V gene is TRBV7-8, the J gene TRBJ2-7; 9 bases line up with TRBD1. The CDR3 runs to 15 residues. With V trimmed by 3 bases and J by 3 bases, 6 bases remained unmatched. Germline V CDR1 and CDR2: SGHVS, FQNEAQ. The CDR3, as DNA: TGTGCCAGCAGCTTTACCCCGGGACAGGGCTACGAGCAGTACTTC. Its translation is CASSFTPGQGYEQYF.

This clonotype was found many times. The chain has TRBV5-5 and TRBJ2-2, with 8 bases matching TRBD1. Germline assignment: CDR1 SGHKS and CDR2 YYEKEE (reference sequence). The CDR3 is 16 residues long. J was trimmed by 6 bases and V by 0 bases; bases with no gene match: 7. The CDR3 sequence is CASSLALRTGPGELFF. The DNA of the CDR3 is TGTGCCAGCAGCTTGGCCTTAAGGACAGGGCCCGGGGAGCTGTTTTTT.

The chain employs TRBV27 and TRBJ1-1; D might be TRBD1 (5 bases). V was cut by 4 bases and J by 4 bases, with 22 bases left in between. This CDR3 region has 17 residues. CDR1 and CDR2 from the germline V gene are MNHEY and SMNVEV (reference sequence). The CDR3 sequence: CASSSLPLRVRGTEAFF. CDR3 coding DNA: TGTGCCAGCAGTTCCCTCCCCCTCAGGGTTCGAGGCACTGAAGCTTTCTTT.

For the CDR3, the DNA is TGTGCCAGCCGCCCTAGCGCGTACAATGAGCAGTTCTTC. Translated: CASRPSAYNEQFF. The chain recombines TRBV3-1 with TRBJ2-1, with a tentative D call TRBD2 (6 bases). The length of the CDR3 is 13 residues. V was pared by 8 bases and J by 4 bases, with 12 bases between. Germline CDR1 is LGHDT and CDR2 is YNNKEL (reference sequence).

The V call is TRBV30, the J call TRBJ1-3; D is unresolved. The CDR3 covers 12 residues. V lost 0 bases and J 7 bases, leaving 7 bases between the germline ends. Germline lookup yields CDR1 GTSNPN and CDR2 SVGIG (reference sequence). The CDR3 is CAWSVLSNTIYF. In nucleotides, the CDR3 is TGTGCCTGGAGTGTACTATCGAACACCATATATTTT.

The genes are TRBV20-1 and TRBJ2-7, with 7 bases matching TRBD2. The CDR3 covers 15 residues. Trimming cost V 2 bases and J 2 bases; bases outside gene matches: 9. Looked up from germline, CDR1 is DFQATT and CDR2 is SNEGSKA (reference sequence). CDR3 sequence reads: CSARPGLRWPYEQYF. CDR3 in DNA: TGCAGTGCTAGACCGGGACTACGGTGGCCCTACGAGCAGTACTTC.

The chain joins TRBV21-1 to TRBJ2-3; TRBD1 is the table's D call and was not checked against the DNA. TRBV21-1 is labeled a pseudogene. The CDR3 totals 15 residues. The CDR3 is CASSGSGLAEDTQYF. CDR3 bases: TGTGCCAGCAGCGGTTCGGGACTAGCAGAGGATACGCAGTATTTT.

This clonotype has a count of ten or more. The V call is TRBV4-1, the J call TRBJ2-1, with a possible D match to TRBD2 (7 bases). From germline, CDR1 is MGHRA and CDR2 YSYEKL. V was pared by 6 bases and J by 8 bases, with 20 bases between. CDR3 length equals 15 residues. CDR3 amino acids: CASRGRGGALDEQFF. CDR3 DNA sequence: TGCGCCAGCAGGGGGAGAGGGGGGGCCCTCGATGAGCAGTTCTTC.

The chain recombines TRBV4-3 with TRBJ2-5; 10 bases line up with TRBD2. CDR1 is LGHNA and CDR2 is YSLEER in the germline V gene. V lost 3 bases, J lost 5 bases, and 9 bases stayed unmatched. The CDR3 has 16 amino acids. The CDR3 protein is CASSQDSGTSVETQYF. In DNA, the CDR3 is TGCGCCAGCAGCCAGGATTCCGGGACTAGCGTGGAGACCCAGTACTTC.

This clonotype was recorded a few times. The V and J genes are TRBV5-5 and TRBJ2-7; 7 positions agree with TRBD1. Germline assignment: CDR1 SGHKS and CDR2 YYEKEE (reference sequence). Losses at the gene ends were 4 bases for V and 0 bases for J; bases not matched to a gene: 4. The CDR3 loop spans 14 amino acids. CDR3 DNA sequence: TGTGCCAGCAGCATCGGGACAGCCTCCTACGAGCAGTACTTC. Its protein product is CASSIGTASYEQYF.

The chain combines TRBV24-1 with TRBJ1-5; no clear D. The CDR3 runs to 16 residues. Germline V lookup: CDR1 KGHDR, CDR2 SFDVKD. V dropped 4 bases and J dropped 0 bases, with 12 bases sitting between them. The CDR3 DNA sequence: TGTGCCACCAGTGACTCACAAGGGCCTAGCAATCAGCCCCAGCATTTT. It is translated as CATSDSQGPSNQPQHF.

This chain links TRBV7-9 with TRBJ2-1; maybe TRBD2 (5 bases). CDR3 length equals 12 residues. Germline V gives CDR1 SEHNR, CDR2 FQNEAQ (reference sequence). Trimming removed 5 bases at V and 8 bases at J, with 10 bases between. CDR3 sequence: CASSRKEDEQFF. CDR3 nucleotides: TGTGCCAGCAGCCGAAAGGAGGATGAGCAGTTCTTC. Looking up the rest from reference TRBV7-9 and TRBJ2-1 gives the full variable domain: DTGVSQNPRHKITKRGQNVTFRCDPISEHNRLYWYRQTLGQGPEFLTYFQNEAQLEKSRLLSDRFSAERPKGSFSTLEIQRTEQGDSAMYLCASSRKEDEQFFGPGTRLTVL.

DNA of the CDR3: TGTGCCAGCAGCAAAAAGGTTGGGACAGGGGTGACCGAGCAGTACTTC. Its protein product is CASSKKVGTGVTEQYF. The gene calls are TRBV7-9 and TRBJ2-7, with 10 bases fitting TRBD1. Germline CDR1 reads SEHNR; CDR2 reads FQNEAQ (reference sequence). Losses at the gene ends were 5 bases for V and 6 bases for J; bases not matched to a gene: 13. This CDR3 is built from 16 residues.

On this clonotype itself: Possible read error: a much larger clone is one base away. This chain joins TRBV28 and TRBJ2-1, with unresolved D. CDR1 and CDR2 (germline): MDHEN, SYDVKM. The CDR3 contains 13 residues. The CDR3 nucleotides read TGTGCCAGCAGGCTCCAATCCTACAATGAGCGGTTCTTC. Its protein product is CASRLQSYNERFF.

This clonotype was observed many times. The CDR3 is CASSLGTGISGNTIYF. The CDR3 DNA is TGTGCCAGCAGCCTCGGGACAGGGATCTCTGGAAACACCATATATTTT. The V and J genes are TRBV12-3 or TRBV12-4 and TRBJ1-3, with 9 positions matching TRBD1. With V trimmed by 6 bases and J by 0 bases, 6 bases remained unmatched. CDR3 length: 16 amino acids.

This chain uses TRBV6-2 or TRBV6-3 with TRBJ2-7, with D possibly being TRBD1 (7 bases). Germline V gene sequence: CDR1 MNHEY, CDR2 SVGEGT. V gave up 0 bases and J gave up 5 bases, with 23 bases separating them. The CDR3 extends over 18 amino acids. CDR3 in amino acids: CASSYSTGGLQGGHEQYF. The CDR3 nucleotides are TGTGCCAGCAGTTACTCGACCGGGGGCTTGCAGGGGGGACACGAGCAGTACTTC.